This T cell receptor (beta chain) emerged from a study of CD8 T cells in Susac syndrome. The CDR3 totals 14 residues. The V gene end was trimmed by 8 bases and the J gene end by 2 bases; junction bases not matched to a gene: 8. Looked up from germline, CDR1 is MDHEN and CDR2 is SYDVKM. With random hexamers, roughly 0.5 to 1 ug RNA was reverse transcribed. From the immunoSEQ multiplex PCR reads, TCRdb called clonotypes with MiXCR, one entry per CDR3 protein. Of more than 200,000 distinct CDR3 sequences in the sample, 94% were seen once. This sequence joins TRBV28 and TRBJ2-5; 7 nucleotides align to TRBD1. Sequencing input: CD4+ T cells from PBMCs. The origin of this receptor is a human donor with Susac syndrome. CDR3 DNA sequence: TGTGCCAGCCAGTCCTGGGACAGACAAGAGACCCAGTACTTC. Translated: CASQSWDRQETQYF.